The clone carrying this T cell receptor beta chain showed up just a few times. Its target is unknown. Expressed TCRB transcripts got sequenced, as all isolated RNA was reverse transcribed. The method was immunoSEQ multiplex PCR; TCRdb's version includes in-frame clones alone and lacks a portion of them. Among roughly 180,000 clones listed, approximately 8% were seen once. The data are from a study of beta chain features in type 1 diabetes. General study points: Compared to healthy donors, patients appeared to have naive, central memory and Treg TCRB repertoires that were more alike. Researchers report that Type 1 diabetes patients had moderately but significantly shorter TCRB CDR3s across all four CD4+ subsets. Although PCR might favor shorter templates, it would do so equally in patients and controls. A potential influence of HLA type upon TCRB rearrangement remained unresolved herein.

Central memory, naive, regulatory and stem cell-like memory CD4+ cells were sorted by CD45RO/CCR7/CD25/CD127/CD95/CD27. Sample: central memory CD4+ T cells from blood. The TCR was taken from a man aged 18-30 years with type 1 diabetes.

CDR3 coding DNA: TGCAGCGTTGAAGATCCGGTAGCGGGGGGGAGGACCCAGTACTTC. It translates to CSVEDPVAGGRTQYF. The V and J genes are TRBV29-1 and TRBJ2-5; 11 bases align to TRBD2. The CDR3 consists of 15 residues. Germline V gene sequence: CDR1 SQVTM, CDR2 ANQGSEA. The V gene end was trimmed by 0 bases and the J gene end by 7 bases; junction bases not matched to a gene: 7. The full variable domain, with the rest looked up from reference TRBV29-1 and TRBJ2-5, is SAVISQKPSRDICQRGTSLTIQCQVDSQVTMMFWYRQQPGQSLTLIATANQGSEATYESGFVIDKFPISRPNLTFSTLTVSNMSPEDSSIYLCSVEDPVAGGRTQYFGPGTRLLVL.